This entry lists 12 T cell receptor beta chains sequenced from one sample in a study of T cell changes during pregnancy in multiple sclerosis. Produced via immunoSEQ multiplex PCR; TCRdb's table is partial and in-frame only. The sample carries about 79,000 clones, 80% to 95% recorded once. Sequenced here: CD4+ T cells from peripheral blood mononuclear cells, sampled in the second trimester of pregnancy. These TCRs come from a female donor with multiple sclerosis, enrolled in a pregnancy study.

In its sample, this clone was seen once. J is TRBJ1-2 and V is TRBV19, with 7 positions matching TRBD1. V gave up 1 base and J gave up 5 bases; unmatched junction bases: 4. Germline CDR1 reads LNHDA; CDR2 reads SQIVND (reference sequence). This CDR3 is built from 14 residues. The CDR3 protein is CASSIGVTGYGYTF. Here the CDR3 DNA reads TGTGCCAGTAGTATAGGAGTGACAGGGTATGGCTACACCTTC.

CDR3 DNA sequence: TGTGCCAGTAGTATTATCCGAGGTTATGGTCAGCCCCAGCATTTT. It specifies CASSIIRGYGQPQHF. The chain recombines TRBV19 with TRBJ1-5; no firm D call. The CDR3 contains 15 residues. The germline CDR1 and CDR2 sequences are LNHDA and SQIVND (reference sequence). Trimming took off 3 bases at V and 6 bases at J, with 15 bases between the two ends.

J is TRBJ2-2 and V is TRBV9, with D possibly TRBD2 on 5 matching bases. CDR3 length: 14 amino acids. Germline V gene sequence: CDR1 SGDLS, CDR2 YYNGEE. V shed 0 bases and J shed 6 bases, with 9 bases lying between them. CDR3 sequence: CASSVGEGAGELFF. CDR3 DNA: TGTGCCAGCAGCGTAGGAGAGGGTGCCGGGGAGCTGTTTTTT. Drawing the rest from reference TRBV9 and TRBJ2-2, the complete variable domain is DSGVTQTPKHLITATGQRVTLRCSPRSGDLSVYWYQQSLDQGLQFLIQYYNGEERAKGNILERFSAQQFPDLHSELNLSSLELGDSALYFCASSVGEGAGELFFGEGSRLTVL.

The chain has TRBV11-3 and TRBJ2-7; D uncertain. V dropped 3 bases and J dropped 4 bases, with 13 bases sitting between them. This CDR3 has 14 residues. The germline V gene has CDR1 SGHNT and CDR2 YENEEA. CDR3 in amino acids: CASSFAGSIYEQYF. In DNA form, the CDR3 reads TGTGCCAGCAGCTTCGCTGGCTCGATTTACGAGCAGTACTTC.

V is TRBV7-9 and J is TRBJ2-7; 9 nucleotides match TRBD1. The J segment lost 1 base and the V segment lost 5 bases, leaving 9 bases of the junction unmatched. Per the germline V gene, CDR1 is SEHNR and CDR2 is FQNEAQ (reference sequence). The CDR3 runs 16 residues. CDR3 DNA: TGTGCCAGCAGCCCCCCCGACAGGGGGGCTTCCTACGAGCAGTACTTC. This encodes CASSPPDRGASYEQYF.

The V gene is TRBV7-8, the J gene TRBJ2-7, with D possibly TRBD1 on 8 matching bases. The CDR3 is made up of 14 amino acids. The germline gives CDR1 SGHVS, CDR2 FQNEAQ. V shed 5 bases and J shed 7 bases, with 18 bases lying between them. The CDR3 spells CASSPITGGGEQYF. CDR3 DNA sequence: TGTGCCAGCAGCCCAATAACAGGGGGAGGGGAGCAGTACTTC.

The CDR3 region is CASSETAGGITGELFF. The DNA of the CDR3 is TGTGCCAGCAGTGAAACAGCGGGAGGAATCACCGGGGAGCTGTTTTTT. The genes are TRBV6-4 and TRBJ2-2; 9 nucleotides match TRBD2. In germline, CDR1 is MRHNA, CDR2 SNTAGT. With V trimmed by 3 bases and J by 4 bases, 6 bases remained unmatched. This CDR3 is 16 amino acids long.

The chain joins TRBV19 to TRBJ1-3, with 7 bases fitting TRBD1. Germline values: CDR1 LNHDA, CDR2 SQIVND (reference sequence). The junction had 3 bases not matched to a gene; V was cut back by 6 bases and J by 4 bases. The CDR3 spans 13 residues. This CDR3 is CASSEQGGNTIYF. CDR3 coding DNA: TGTGCCAGTAGCGAACAGGGGGGAAACACCATATATTTT.

The chain employs TRBV5-4 and TRBJ1-1; the match to TRBD1 covers 7 bases. CDR1 is SGHNT and CDR2 is YYREEE in the germline V gene (reference sequence). The CDR3 consists of 15 residues. J gave up 1 base and V 4 bases, and 7 bases lay outside the gene matches. This CDR3 is CASSLRQGGNTEAFF. The CDR3 coding sequence is TGTGCCAGCAGCCTTCGACAGGGAGGGAACACTGAAGCTTTCTTT.

The chain recombines TRBV25-1 with TRBJ2-5; possibly TRBD2 for D (6 bases). This CDR3 has 15 amino acids. Germline lookup yields CDR1 MGHDK and CDR2 SYGVNS. Between the trimmed V and J ends, which lost 6 bases and 5 bases, there was a span of 19 bases. The CDR3 loop is CASSTQDRLAETQYF. As DNA, the CDR3 is TGTGCCAGCAGCACACAGGATAGGCTAGCGGAGACCCAGTACTTC.

The chain has TRBV19 and TRBJ1-2; TRBD1 is a possible D gene (6 bases). The CDR3 length is 15 residues. Trimming cost V 7 bases and J 3 bases, with 18 bases left between them. CDR1 and CDR2 (germline): LNHDA, SQIVND (reference sequence). The DNA for the CDR3 is TGTGCCAGTACCGGAGAAGGCAGGGGCTACTATGGCTACACCTTC. It specifies CASTGEGRGYYGYTF.

This rearrangement joins TRBV11-1 to TRBJ2-5; 15 bases are a match to TRBD2. The V gene's germline CDR1 is SGHAT and CDR2 FQDESV (reference sequence). The CDR3 consists of 18 residues. V lost 3 bases and J lost 1; bases outside the gene matches: 6. The CDR3 DNA is TGTGCCAGCAGCTTGGGACTAGCGGGAGGCCGAGTCCAAGAGACCCAGTACTTC. Protein: CASSLGLAGGRVQETQYF.